The clone carrying this T cell receptor (beta chain) was seen more than once but under ten times. What it recognizes is unknown. The CDR3 extends over 15 amino acids. V was clipped by 5 bases and J by 4 bases; unmatched bases: 8. The germline V gene encodes CDR1 GTSNPN and CDR2 SVGIG (reference sequence). The sample belongs to a study of beta chain features in type 1 diabetes. The whole isolated RNA underwent reverse transcription, so sequencing captured expressed TCRB transcripts. Here immunoSEQ multiplex PCR was the method, and the copy in TCRdb shows in-frame clones only, minus some. The sample lists over 650,000 clones; over 13% were seen once. General study points: In every one of the four CD4+ subsets, TCRB CDR3s were moderately but significantly shorter in Type 1 diabetes patients.

Sequencing input: naive CD4+ T cells from blood. The sequence was obtained from a man aged 18 to 30 with type 1 diabetes. The J gene is TRBJ2-5, the V gene TRBV30; 12 bases map to TRBD2. The chain's CDR3 is CAWVAGLAGGETQYF. The CDR3 bases are TGTGCCTGGGTTGCGGGACTAGCGGGTGGAGAGACCCAGTACTTC.